Listed here are 9 T cell receptor beta chains from one sample, sequenced in a study of control samples from healthy donors and cancer patients (dated by TCRdb to 2020 to 2022). Library preparation used the immunoSEQ multiplex PCR assay. The table comes from immuneACCESS by way of TCRdb, which keeps in-frame sequences with V and J called. Part of the clones is missing from these tables; in studies checked, under half for an unresolved V gene and the rest for unknown reasons. Counted in this sample were about 160,000 clones; around 94% of them appeared once. The ten biggest clones cover around 15% of the sample. Sequencing was performed on PBMCs. The receptors shown here come from a man aged 60 to 69 with colorectal cancer.

The genes are TRBV7-2 and TRBJ1-2; D remains ambiguous. Germline lookup yields CDR1 SGHTA and CDR2 FQGNSA. V lost 6 bases and J lost 3, with 14 bases in between. The CDR3 length is 14 residues. The CDR3 spells CASSGSGEHYGYTF. CDR3 DNA: TGTGCCAGCAGTGGATCCGGGGAACACTATGGCTACACCTTC.

This chain connects TRBV6-6 to TRBJ1-1, with D perhaps matching TRBD1 (5 bases). Germline CDR1 reads MNHNY; CDR2 reads SVGAGI (reference sequence). The CDR3 runs to 16 residues. The germline V and J ends were trimmed by 2 bases and 0 bases, with 13 bases remaining between them. The CDR3 DNA is TGTGCCAGCAGTTACGATCCCGGGGGGATGAACACTGAAGCTTTCTTT. Translated, it gives CASSYDPGGMNTEAFF.

This clone was detected only once. The chain uses TRBV27 and TRBJ2-7, with D unclear. The CDR3 spans 12 residues. The V gene lost 5 bases and the J gene lost 2 bases, with 7 bases spanning the gap. CDR1 and CDR2 (germline): MNHEY, SMNVEV (reference sequence). The CDR3 coding sequence is TGTGCCAGCAGTGGGTCCCCCTACGAGCAGTACTTC. Translating gives CASSGSPYEQYF.

The rearrangement uses TRBV6-4 and TRBJ1-1; D not certain. The CDR3 has 13 residues. V was pared by 9 bases and J by 0 bases, with 11 bases between. Germline V gene sequence: CDR1 MRHNA, CDR2 SNTAGT. The CDR3 DNA sequence: TGTGCCAGTTCCCCGGGCCTGAACACTGAAGCTTTCTTT. It translates to CASSPGLNTEAFF.

CDR3 nucleotides: TGTGCCACCAGGGGGACAGGGGCCGGAGAGACCCAGTACTTC. It codes for CATRGTGAGETQYF. This rearrangement joins TRBV24-1 to TRBJ2-5; 10 bases align to TRBD1. Germline V gene lookup returns CDR1 KGHDR and CDR2 SFDVKD. The J segment lost 4 bases and the V segment lost 7 bases, leaving 5 bases of the junction unmatched. The CDR3 has 14 residues.

This rearrangement joins TRBV5-1 to TRBJ2-4, with TRBD1 identical over 8 bases. This CDR3 has 14 amino acids. With 3 bases clipped from V and 5 bases from J, the junction kept 4 bases outside the gene matches. CDR1 SGHRS and CDR2 YFSETQ come from the germline V gene. Here the CDR3 DNA reads TGCGCCAGCAGCTCCGGACAGGGCGAAAACATTCAGTACTTC. Its protein product is CASSSGQGENIQYF.

The CDR3 DNA reads TGTGCCAGCAGTCAGGGACAGGGCTATGGCTACACCTTC. Encoded protein: CASSQGQGYGYTF. The chain is built from TRBV7-2 and TRBJ1-2; 9 nucleotides line up with TRBD1. This CDR3 spans 13 amino acids. V lost 6 bases and J lost 4; bases outside the gene matches: 3. Germline assignment: CDR1 SGHTA and CDR2 FQGNSA.

The J gene is TRBJ2-6, the V gene TRBV2, with TRBD1 matching 7 bases. This CDR3 comprises 14 residues. CDR1 is SNHLY and CDR2 is FYNNEI in the germline V gene. Unmatched junction bases numbered 2, after V lost 5 bases and J lost 4 bases. In DNA form, the CDR3 reads TGTGCCAGCAGTACAGGGGCCGGGGCCAACGTCCTGACTTTC. This translates into CASSTGAGANVLTF.

The chain employs TRBV9 and TRBJ2-7; 8 positions agree with TRBD2. Germline V CDR1 and CDR2: SGDLS, YYNGEE. After removal of 6 bases from V and 1 base from J, the junction contained 9 bases not matched to a gene. This CDR3 comprises 15 residues. CDR3 nucleotides: TGTGCCAGCATCAGAGACAGCGGGGGATCCTACGAGCAGTACTTC. Translating it yields CASIRDSGGSYEQYF.